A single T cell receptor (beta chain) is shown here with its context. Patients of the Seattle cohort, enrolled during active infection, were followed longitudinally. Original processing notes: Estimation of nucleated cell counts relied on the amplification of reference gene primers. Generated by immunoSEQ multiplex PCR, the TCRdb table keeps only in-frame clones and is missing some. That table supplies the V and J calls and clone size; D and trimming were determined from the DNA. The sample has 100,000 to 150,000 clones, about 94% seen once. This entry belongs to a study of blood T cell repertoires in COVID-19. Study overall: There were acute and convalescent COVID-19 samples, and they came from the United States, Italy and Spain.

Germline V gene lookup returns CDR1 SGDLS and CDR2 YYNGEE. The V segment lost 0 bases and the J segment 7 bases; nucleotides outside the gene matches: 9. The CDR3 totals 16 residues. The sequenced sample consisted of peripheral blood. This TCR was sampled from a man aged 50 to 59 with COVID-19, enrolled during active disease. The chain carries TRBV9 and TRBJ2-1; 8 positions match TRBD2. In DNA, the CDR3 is TGTGCCAGCAGCGTAGGGGCGGGACTAGGCACTAATGAGCAGTTCTTC. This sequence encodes CASSVGAGLGTNEQFF.